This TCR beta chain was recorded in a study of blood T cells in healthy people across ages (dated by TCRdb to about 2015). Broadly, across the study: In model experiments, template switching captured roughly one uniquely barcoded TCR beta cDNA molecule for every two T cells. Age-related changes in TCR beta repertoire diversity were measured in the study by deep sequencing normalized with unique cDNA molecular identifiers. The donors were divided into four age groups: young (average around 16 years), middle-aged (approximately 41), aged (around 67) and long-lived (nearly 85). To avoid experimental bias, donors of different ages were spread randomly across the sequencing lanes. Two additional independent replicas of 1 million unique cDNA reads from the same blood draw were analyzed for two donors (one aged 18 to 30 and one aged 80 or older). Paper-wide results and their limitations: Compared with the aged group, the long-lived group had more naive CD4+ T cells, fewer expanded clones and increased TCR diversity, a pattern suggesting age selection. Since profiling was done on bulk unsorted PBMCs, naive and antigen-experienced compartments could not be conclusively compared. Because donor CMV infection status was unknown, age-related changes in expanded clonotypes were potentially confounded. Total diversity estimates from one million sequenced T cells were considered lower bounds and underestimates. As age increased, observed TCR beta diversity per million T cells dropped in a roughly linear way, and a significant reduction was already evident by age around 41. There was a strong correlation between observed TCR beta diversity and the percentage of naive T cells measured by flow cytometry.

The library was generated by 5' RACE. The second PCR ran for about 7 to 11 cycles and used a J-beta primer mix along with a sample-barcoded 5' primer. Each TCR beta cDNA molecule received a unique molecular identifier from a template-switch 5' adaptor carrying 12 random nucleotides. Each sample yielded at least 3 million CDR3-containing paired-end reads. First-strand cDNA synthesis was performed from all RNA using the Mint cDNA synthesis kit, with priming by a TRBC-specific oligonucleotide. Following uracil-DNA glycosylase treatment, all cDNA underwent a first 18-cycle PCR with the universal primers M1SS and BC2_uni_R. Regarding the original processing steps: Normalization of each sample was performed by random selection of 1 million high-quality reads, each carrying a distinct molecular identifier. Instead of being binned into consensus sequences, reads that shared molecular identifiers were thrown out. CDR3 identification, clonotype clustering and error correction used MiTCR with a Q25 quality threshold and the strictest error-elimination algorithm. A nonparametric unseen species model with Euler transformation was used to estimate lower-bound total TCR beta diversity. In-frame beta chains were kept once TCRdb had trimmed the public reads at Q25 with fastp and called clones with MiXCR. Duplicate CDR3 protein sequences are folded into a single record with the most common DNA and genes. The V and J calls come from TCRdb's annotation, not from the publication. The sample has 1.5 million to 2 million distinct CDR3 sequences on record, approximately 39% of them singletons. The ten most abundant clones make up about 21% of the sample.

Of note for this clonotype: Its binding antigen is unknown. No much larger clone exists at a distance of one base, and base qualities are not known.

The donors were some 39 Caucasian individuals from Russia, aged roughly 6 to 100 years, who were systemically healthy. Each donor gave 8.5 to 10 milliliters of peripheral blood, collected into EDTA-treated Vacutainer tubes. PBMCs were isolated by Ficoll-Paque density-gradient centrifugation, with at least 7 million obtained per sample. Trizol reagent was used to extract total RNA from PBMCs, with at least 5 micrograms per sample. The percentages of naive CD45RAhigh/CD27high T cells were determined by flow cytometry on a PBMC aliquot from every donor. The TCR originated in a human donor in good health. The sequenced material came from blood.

The nucleotides read TGTGCCAGCAGCCCCCAGGGACACAGGCGGGACTCCACCTACGAGCAGTACTTC. Translated, this gives CASSPQGHRRDSTYEQYF. Recombination linked TRBV7-6 to TRBJ2-7, with the D call perhaps TRBD1 or TRBD2, as 6 bases match in each case. Taken from cysteine to phenylalanine, the CDR3 has 18 residues. Just CDR3 DNA is preserved here, 54 bases in frame from base 1. V sheds 5 bases and J sheds 2 bases, leaving 25 bases between their ends. CDR1 is given as SGHVS and CDR2 as FNYEAQ, both from the germline V gene.